The 12 T cell receptor beta chains listed next were all sequenced from one sample in a study of blood T cell repertoires in COVID-19. Data came from immunoSEQ multiplex PCR; TCRdb stores just in-frame clones and leaves some out. The table records roughly 100,000 clones, roughly 71% of them present only once. Sequencing was done on a sample of peripheral blood. These receptor sequences come from a man older than 75 with acute or convalescent COVID-19.

The V call is TRBV2, the J call TRBJ2-3; TRBD2 aligns across 9 bases. The CDR3 runs 16 residues. The V segment lost 6 bases and the J segment 4 bases; nucleotides outside the gene matches: 11. Per the germline V gene, CDR1 is SNHLY and CDR2 is FYNNEI. CDR3 sequence: CASRRGASGISDTQYF. The CDR3 nucleotides read TGTGCCAGCAGGAGGGGGGCTAGCGGGATCTCAGATACGCAGTATTTT.

Only a few counts were recorded for this clone. The chain carries TRBV9 and TRBJ2-2; D might be TRBD2 (5 bases). The V gene's germline CDR1 is SGDLS and CDR2 YYNGEE. Trimming stripped 1 base from V and 2 bases from J, with 12 bases between. This CDR3 spans 16 amino acids. The CDR3 DNA is TGTGCCAGCAGCGTAAGGGCTAGCCGAAACACCGGGGAGCTGTTTTTT. As protein: CASSVRASRNTGELFF.

V usage is TRBV4-2 and J usage is TRBJ1-5, with a weak D call TRBD1 (5 bases). CDR3 length: 15 residues. Germline-derived CDR1 and CDR2 are LGHNA and YNFKEQ. Trimming left V 0 bases short and J 4 bases short, with 10 bases between. The CDR3: CASSQDRQGNQPQHF. The CDR3 coding sequence is TGTGCCAGCAGCCAAGATCGGCAGGGAAATCAGCCCCAGCATTTT.

This chain joins TRBV6-2 or TRBV6-3 and TRBJ2-3; D not resolved. Germline loops: CDR1 MNHEY, CDR2 SVGEGT. There are 15 residues in the CDR3. Trimming shortened V by 0 bases and J by 1 base, and 8 bases separated the two germline ends. For the CDR3, the DNA is TGTGCCAGCAGTTACTCGGTAGCAGGCACAGATACGCAGTATTTT. Translating gives CASSYSVAGTDTQYF.

The chain employs TRBV5-6 and TRBJ1-5; no clear D gene. Germline CDR1 reads SGHDT; CDR2 reads YYEEEE. CDR3 length: 13 amino acids. V was pared by 4 bases and J by 6 bases, with 11 bases between. The DNA of the CDR3 is TGTGCCAGCAGCCCCCCGGAGGGTCAGCCCCAGCATTTT. The encoded protein is CASSPPEGQPQHF.

The chain combines TRBV19 with TRBJ1-2, with 9 bases identical to TRBD1. The germline gives CDR1 LNHDA, CDR2 SQIVND (reference sequence). V lost 5 bases to trimming and J lost 3 bases; unmatched junction nucleotides: 7. The CDR3 loop spans 15 amino acids. CDR3 sequence reads: CASSVSRTGDYGYTF. The CDR3 DNA follows: TGTGCCAGTAGTGTTTCTAGGACAGGGGACTATGGCTACACCTTC.

V gene TRBV10-3 combines with J gene TRBJ2-1, with a possible D match to TRBD2 (6 bases). Trimming left V 6 bases short and J 6 bases short, with 15 bases between. CDR3 size: 14 residues. Per germline, CDR1 ENHRY and CDR2 SYGVKD. The CDR3 loop reads CAISPWTTGNEQFF. The CDR3 DNA reads as TGTGCCATCAGCCCTTGGACTACCGGCAATGAGCAGTTCTTC.

This clone appeared a single time. V gene TRBV19 combines with J gene TRBJ1-3; TRBD1 is a possible D gene (6 bases). CDR1 LNHDA and CDR2 SQIVND come from the germline V gene (reference sequence). The CDR3 consists of 13 residues. The ends were cut back, 9 bases at V and 4 bases at J, with 13 bases in the middle. As DNA, the CDR3 is TGTGCCAGCAGGGGAAGGAACGGAAACACCATATATTTT. Protein product: CASRGRNGNTIYF.

The genes are TRBV5-1 and TRBJ2-7; TRBD1 matches 12 bases. J gave up 5 bases and V 4 bases, and 7 bases lay outside the gene matches. The germline V gene has CDR1 SGHRS and CDR2 YFSETQ. The CDR3 consists of 15 residues. The CDR3 protein is CASSRDRGLGDEQYF. The DNA of the CDR3 is TGCGCCAGCAGCCGGGACAGGGGGCTAGGGGACGAGCAGTACTTC.

The chain employs TRBV6-5 and TRBJ2-7, with D possibly being TRBD2 (6 bases). Germline-derived CDR1 and CDR2 are MNHEY and SVGAGI. V lost 6 bases and J 3 bases, leaving 12 bases between the germline ends. The CDR3 extends over 13 amino acids. The CDR3 nucleotides read TGTGCCAGCAGCCGGGGGAGCGACTACGAGCAGTACTTC. Amino acid sequence: CASSRGSDYEQYF.

The genes are TRBV5-8 and TRBJ1-1; 8 bases map to TRBD1. The V segment lost 1 base and the J segment 6 bases; nucleotides outside the gene matches: 8. Germline V CDR1 and CDR2: SGHTS, YDEGEE. CDR3 length: 15 amino acids. CDR3 in amino acids: CASSLNYRGAAEAFF. As DNA, the CDR3 is TGTGCCAGCAGCTTGAATTACAGGGGGGCCGCTGAAGCTTTCTTT.

The rearrangement links TRBV5-6 to TRBJ1-5, with 10 bases matching TRBD1. CDR3 length equals 15 residues. With V trimmed by 5 bases and J by 2 bases, 4 bases remained unmatched. Per the germline V gene, CDR1 is SGHDT and CDR2 is YYEEEE. The DNA of the CDR3 is TGTGCCAGCAGGATGGGGACAGGGGGCAATCAGCCCCAGCATTTT. Protein product: CASRMGTGGNQPQHF.